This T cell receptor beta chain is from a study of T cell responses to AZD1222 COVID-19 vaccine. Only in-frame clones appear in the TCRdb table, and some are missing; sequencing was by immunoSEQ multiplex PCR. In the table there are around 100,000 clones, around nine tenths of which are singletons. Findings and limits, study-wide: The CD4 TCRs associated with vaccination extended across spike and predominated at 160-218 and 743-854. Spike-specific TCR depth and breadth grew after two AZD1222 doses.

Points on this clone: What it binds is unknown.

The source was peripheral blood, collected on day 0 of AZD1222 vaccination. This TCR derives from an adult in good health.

CDR3 nucleotides: TGTGCCAGCAGTTACTCTATTGGTGCCCCCTACGAGCAGTACTTC. This gives the protein CASSYSIGAPYEQYF. The chain joins TRBV6-2 or TRBV6-3 to TRBJ2-7, with D unclear. Trimming removed 0 bases from V and 2 bases from J, with 11 bases in between. Per the germline V gene, CDR1 is MNHEY and CDR2 is SVGEGT. The CDR3 has 15 amino acids.